Shown below are 5 T cell receptor beta chains from a single sample sequenced in a study of blood T cells in healthy people across ages. Primers used in a second PCR of about 7 to 12 cycles were a sample-barcoded 5' primer and a J-beta primer mix. TCRdb used MiXCR to reprocess the 5' RACE reads, holding one entry per CDR3 protein. The repertoire holds hundreds of thousands of distinct CDR3 sequences, with about 54% as singletons. The sequencing input was blood. These receptors came from a man aged 60 to 75 in good health.

This clonotype was seen only once. The gene calls are TRBV6-5 and TRBJ2-7; 10 bases are a match to TRBD1. Germline V gene sequence: CDR1 MNHEY, CDR2 SVGAGI. The CDR3 spans 14 residues. V shed 5 bases, J shed 4 bases, and the junction held 5 bases outside the gene matches. The CDR3 here is CASSRGQGKYEQYF. In DNA form, the CDR3 reads TGTGCCAGCAGTCGGGGACAGGGGAAATACGAGCAGTACTTC.

The chain is built from TRBV29-1 and TRBJ1-1; a possible D gene is TRBD1 (6 bases). This CDR3 region has 13 residues. Germline CDR1 and CDR2: SQVTM and ANQGSEA. Trimming left V 7 bases short and J 1 base short, with 13 bases between. The CDR3 here is CSAYRVGNTEAFF. CDR3 DNA sequence: TGCAGCGCGTACAGGGTAGGGAACACTGAAGCTTTCTTT.

In its sample, this clonotype was seen a few times. The chain combines TRBV7-9 with TRBJ1-6, with TRBD1 identical over 8 bases. The CDR3 is made up of 15 amino acids. After removal of 4 bases from V and 7 bases from J, the junction contained 6 bases not matched to a gene. The germline gives CDR1 SEHNR, CDR2 FQNEAQ (reference sequence). This CDR3 reads CASSSTTGANSPLHF. CDR3 DNA: TGTGCCAGCAGCTCAACGACAGGGGCGAATTCACCCCTCCACTTT.

The table lists this clonotype with a count of one. One end of the junction does not line up with germline, which may come from a read error. The chain links TRBV15 to TRBJ1-6, with D perhaps matching TRBD1 (5 bases). CDR1 LNHNV and CDR2 YYDKDF come from the germline V gene (reference sequence). CDR3 size: 16 residues. The CDR3 bases are TGTGCCACCAACAGAGCCCGTCAGGGAGCACGATCACCCCTCCACTTT. Its protein product is CATNRARQGARSPLHF.

The chain recombines TRBV4-1 with TRBJ1-1; no reliable D call. The CDR3 has 15 amino acids. Germline CDR1 is MGHRA and CDR2 is YSYEKL. Trimming removed 0 bases at V and 5 bases at J, with 13 bases between. This CDR3 is CASSQDPGSRTEAFF. The CDR3 DNA is TGCGCCAGCAGCCAAGATCCGGGATCAAGGACTGAAGCTTTCTTT.